The 24 T cell receptor beta chains below all came from one sample that was sequenced in a study of blood T cell repertoires in COVID-19. The table came from immunoSEQ multiplex PCR; TCRdb's copy has only in-frame clones and leaves some out. The sample records more than 300,000 clones, more than 75% being singletons. Sequences were obtained from peripheral blood. The receptors stem from a woman aged 45-65 years with COVID-19, enrolled during active disease.

This chain's CDR3 is CSVGPDSYEQYF. The DNA for the CDR3 is TGCAGCGTTGGTCCAGACTCCTACGAGCAGTACTTC. The chain is built from TRBV29-1 and TRBJ2-7, with no clear D. CDR3 size: 12 residues. The V end was cut by 4 bases, the J end by 0 bases, with 7 bases between. Germline CDR1 is SQVTM and CDR2 is ANQGSEA.

The V and J genes are TRBV4-3 and TRBJ2-5, with D perhaps TRBD2 (5 bases). The CDR3 consists of 18 residues. Trimming pared 0 bases from V and 2 bases from J, leaving 19 bases between. CDR1 is LGHNA, CDR2 YSLEER, per germline. CDR3 DNA sequence: TGCGCCAGCAGCCAAGATGGGCTTCCGGGATCGGGACAAGAGACCCAGTACTTC. This gives the protein CASSQDGLPGSGQETQYF.

The V gene is TRBV19, the J gene TRBJ1-2; 12 bases match TRBD1. Germline V CDR1 and CDR2: LNHDA, SQIVND (reference sequence). This CDR3 region has 16 residues. V was pared by 3 bases and J by 4 bases, with 6 bases of the junction left unmatched. In DNA form, the CDR3 reads TGTGCCAGTAGTATGGGACAGGGGGCGCGGGGCTATGGCTACACCTTC. Protein: CASSMGQGARGYGYTF.

The chain joins TRBV15 to TRBJ2-5; 8 nucleotides match TRBD1. The CDR3 spans 16 residues. Germline CDR1 is LNHNV and CDR2 is YYDKDF (reference sequence). After removal of 3 bases from V and 6 bases from J, the junction contained 12 bases not matched to a gene. CDR3 sequence reads: CATSSGPGQAAKTQYF. CDR3 nucleotides: TGTGCCACCAGCAGCGGACCGGGACAGGCTGCAAAGACCCAGTACTTC.

The rearrangement uses TRBV7-8 and TRBJ2-3, with 13 positions matching TRBD2. There are 19 residues in the CDR3. Germline V CDR1 and CDR2: SGHVS, FQNEAQ. Trimming removed 1 base from V and 5 bases from J; junction bases left unmatched: 12. As DNA, the CDR3 is TGTGCCAGCAGCTTAGGACTAGCGGGAGGTTCATATTGGGGAGATACGCAGTATTTT. This encodes CASSLGLAGGSYWGDTQYF.

The chain has TRBV5-1 and TRBJ2-7; 11 bases agree with TRBD2. Trimming took 4 bases from V and 4 from J; bases not matched to a gene: 10. The CDR3 runs to 16 residues. The germline CDR1 and CDR2 sequences are SGHRS and YFSETQ. The CDR3 protein is CASSRGTSGSFYEQYF. The CDR3 DNA follows: TGCGCCAGCAGCCGAGGAACTAGCGGGAGTTTTTACGAGCAGTACTTC.

The chain uses TRBV19 and TRBJ2-1, with TRBD2 identical over 8 bases. Trimming at V came to 11 bases and at J to 3 bases, leaving 6 bases not matched to a gene. Germline V gene lookup returns CDR1 LNHDA and CDR2 SQIVND (reference sequence). The CDR3 is made up of 13 amino acids. DNA for the CDR3: TGTGCCTCAAAAGCGGGAGTCTACAATGAGCAGTTCTTC. It codes for CASKAGVYNEQFF.

This CDR3 is CASSFVGGFSGYTF. CDR3 coding DNA: TGTGCCAGCAGTTTTGTGGGGGGTTTTTCTGGCTACACCTTC. The chain combines TRBV27 with TRBJ1-2; D might be TRBD1 (5 bases). Per the germline V gene, CDR1 is MNHEY and CDR2 is SMNVEV (reference sequence). V lost 3 bases and J lost 7, with 15 bases in between. The CDR3 covers 14 residues.

This chain joins TRBV15 and TRBJ2-7; 9 bases map to TRBD1. This CDR3 is built from 14 residues. V lost 0 bases to trimming and J lost 7 bases; unmatched junction nucleotides: 4. Germline V gives CDR1 LNHNV, CDR2 YYDKDF (reference sequence). CDR3 DNA: TGTGCCACCAGCAGAGATAGGGACAGGGTTGAGCAGTACTTC. This translates into CATSRDRDRVEQYF.

This clone was seen only once. The chain joins TRBV5-1 to TRBJ2-7, with D possibly TRBD2 on 5 matching bases. Trimming cost V 4 bases and J 0 bases, with 17 bases left between them. Germline-derived CDR1 and CDR2 are SGHRS and YFSETQ. The CDR3 consists of 16 residues. Here the CDR3 DNA reads TGCGCCAGCAGCGCAGGACTTTCCCTTGCCTCCTACGAGCAGTACTTC. Its protein product is CASSAGLSLASYEQYF.

The rearrangement uses TRBV5-1 and TRBJ2-3, with 13 bases aligning to TRBD2. J lost 4 bases, V lost 0 bases, and 8 bases had no gene match. Looked up from germline, CDR1 is SGHRS and CDR2 is YFSETQ. The CDR3 covers 18 residues. CDR3 DNA sequence: TGCGCCAGCAGCTTGGCCTCTCTTGGACTAGCGGGAGCAGATACGCAGTATTTT. Translating it yields CASSLASLGLAGADTQYF.

The genes are TRBV6-5 and TRBJ1-2, with 7 bases that match TRBD1. CDR3 length equals 14 residues. Trimming took 8 bases from V and 2 from J; bases not matched to a gene: 8. The germline gives CDR1 MNHEY, CDR2 SVGAGI. The CDR3 loop is CASQPTGSNYGYTF. As DNA, the CDR3 is TGTGCCAGCCAGCCGACAGGGTCCAACTATGGCTACACCTTC.

In DNA form, the CDR3 reads TGTGCCAGCAGACCGGGACAGGGAACAGATACGCAGTATTTT. Residues: CASRPGQGTDTQYF. This chain uses TRBV6-5 with TRBJ2-3, with TRBD1 matching 9 bases. This CDR3 region has 14 residues. CDR1 is MNHEY, CDR2 SVGAGI, per germline. The V segment lost 6 bases and the J segment 3 bases; nucleotides outside the gene matches: 4.

The rearrangement uses TRBV4-3 and TRBJ2-5; 9 nucleotides line up with TRBD2. CDR1 and CDR2 (germline): LGHNA, YSLEER. Trimming took 4 bases from V and 2 from J; bases not matched to a gene: 8. This CDR3 is 16 amino acids long. The CDR3 loop reads CASSRVVTSGQETQYF. The CDR3 DNA reads TGCGCCAGCAGCCGCGTTGTTACTAGCGGGCAAGAGACCCAGTACTTC.

The J gene is TRBJ1-2, the V gene TRBV5-8, with a possible D match to TRBD1 (5 bases). Germline V gene lookup returns CDR1 SGHTS and CDR2 YDEGEE. The CDR3 runs to 13 residues. V dropped 0 bases and J dropped 4 bases, with 7 bases sitting between them. The CDR3 DNA sequence: TGTGCCAGCAGCTTGGCAGGGCCCTATGGCTACACCTTC. Its protein is CASSLAGPYGYTF.

This clone appeared a single time. The chain carries TRBV7-9 and TRBJ1-2; the D is unclear. Germline assignment: CDR1 SEHNR and CDR2 FQNEAQ (reference sequence). The CDR3 covers 10 residues. Trimming left V 3 bases short and J 6 bases short, with 2 bases between. The CDR3, as DNA: TGTGCCAGCAGCTTCAATGGCTACACCTTC. This translates into CASSFNGYTF.

This clone was detected only once. The rearrangement links TRBV18 to TRBJ2-7; 11 bases are a match to TRBD2. The CDR3 is 18 amino acids. J lost 1 base, V lost 5 bases, and 13 bases had no gene match. The germline gives CDR1 KGHSH, CDR2 LQKENI. The CDR3 protein is CASSSGPIAGGPSYEQYF. CDR3 DNA sequence: TGTGCCAGCTCATCGGGCCCAATAGCGGGAGGGCCTTCCTACGAGCAGTACTTC.

The rearrangement links TRBV12-3 or TRBV12-4 to TRBJ1-2; TRBD1 matches 7 bases. J was trimmed by 4 bases and V by 10 bases; bases with no gene match: 3. CDR3 length: 11 amino acids. The CDR3 nucleotides read TGTGCCACGGGACAGTCCTATGGCTACACCTTC. Residues: CATGQSYGYTF.

The chain links TRBV29-1 to TRBJ2-3; possibly TRBD2 for D (6 bases). Trimming pared 3 bases from V and 2 bases from J, leaving 15 bases between. CDR3 length: 15 amino acids. Germline CDR1 SQVTM, CDR2 ANQGSEA. CDR3 sequence: CSVDDRDFLTDTQYF. CDR3 bases: TGCAGCGTTGACGACCGGGACTTCCTCACAGATACGCAGTATTTT.

V and J are TRBV28 and TRBJ1-1, with 10 bases identical to TRBD1. Germline V lookup: CDR1 MDHEN, CDR2 SYDVKM. Trimming cost V 5 bases and J 10 bases; bases outside gene matches: 4. The CDR3 has 12 amino acids. For the CDR3, the DNA is TGTGCCAGCAGTCCCAGGACAGGGGGAGCTTTCTTT. This sequence encodes CASSPRTGGAFF.

This clone was found once. This chain uses TRBV4-1 with TRBJ1-4, with 7 bases lining up with TRBD1. Germline values: CDR1 MGHRA, CDR2 YSYEKL. V shed 3 bases, J shed 0 bases, and the junction held 10 bases outside the gene matches. The CDR3 contains 18 residues. CDR3 nucleotides: TGCGCCAGCAGCCAGGTCCGGGACAGAGTTCCAACTAATGAAAAACTGTTTTTT. Its translation is CASSQVRDRVPTNEKLFF.

Note on this clone: This CDR3 fails to terminate in the conserved phenylalanine or tryptophan, so it likely reflects a read error. The limits of the CDR3 on the DNA are not certain, so only TCRdb's listed CDR3 is given. The chain links TRBV5-5 to TRBJ1-1; the D segment call TRBD1 is taken from the table without a DNA check. The CDR3 adds up to 14 amino acids, both ends counted. Per the germline V gene, CDR1 is SGHKS and CDR2 is YYEKEE (reference sequence). The CDR3: CASSLEGVGQGLYG.

The chain couples TRBV4-1 to TRBJ1-5; D is possibly TRBD1 (5 bases). This CDR3 has 17 residues. CDR1 and CDR2 from the germline V gene are MGHRA and YSYEKL. The ends were cut back, 0 bases at V and 0 bases at J, with 12 bases in the middle. The CDR3 here is CASSQDSGANSNQPQHF. In DNA, the CDR3 is TGCGCCAGCAGCCAAGATTCTGGGGCTAATAGCAATCAGCCCCAGCATTTT.

The chain combines TRBV11-2 with TRBJ2-5; D is possibly TRBD2 (6 bases). Germline values: CDR1 SGHAT, CDR2 FQNNGV. This CDR3 contains 18 residues. V lost 1 base and J 1 base, leaving 19 bases between the germline ends. CDR3 sequence (DNA): TGTGCCAGCAGCTTAGGCCCCGCCCAGGGAGGTTTCCAAGAGACCCAGTACTTC. Translation: CASSLGPAQGGFQETQYF. Full variable domain (remainder filled in from reference TRBV11-2 and TRBJ2-5): EAGVAQSPRYKIIEKRQSVAFWCNPISGHATLYWYQQILGQGPKLLIQFQNNGVVDDSQLPKDRFSAERLKGVDSTLKIQPAKLEDSAVYLCASSLGPAQGGFQETQYFGPGTRLLVL.